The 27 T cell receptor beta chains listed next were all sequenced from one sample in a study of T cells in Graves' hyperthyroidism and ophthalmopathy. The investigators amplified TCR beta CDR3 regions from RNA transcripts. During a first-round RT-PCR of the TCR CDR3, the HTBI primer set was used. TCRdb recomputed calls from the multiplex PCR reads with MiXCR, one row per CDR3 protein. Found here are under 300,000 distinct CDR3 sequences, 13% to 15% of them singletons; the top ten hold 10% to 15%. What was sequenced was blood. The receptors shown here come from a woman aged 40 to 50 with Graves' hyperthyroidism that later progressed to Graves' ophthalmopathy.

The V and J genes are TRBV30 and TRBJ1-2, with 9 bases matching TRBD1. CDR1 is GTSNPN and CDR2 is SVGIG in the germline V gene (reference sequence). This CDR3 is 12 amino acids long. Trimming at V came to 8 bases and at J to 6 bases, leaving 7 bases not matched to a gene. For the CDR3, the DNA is TGTGCCCCCCGGGACAGGGATCATGGCTACACCTTC. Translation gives CAPRDRDHGYTF.

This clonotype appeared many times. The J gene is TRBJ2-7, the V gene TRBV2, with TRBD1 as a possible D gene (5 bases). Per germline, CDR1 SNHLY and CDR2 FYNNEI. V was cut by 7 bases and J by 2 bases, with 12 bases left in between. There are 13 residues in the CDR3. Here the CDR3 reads CASISRDTYEQYF. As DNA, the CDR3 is TGTGCCAGCATTAGCAGGGATACCTACGAGCAGTACTTC.

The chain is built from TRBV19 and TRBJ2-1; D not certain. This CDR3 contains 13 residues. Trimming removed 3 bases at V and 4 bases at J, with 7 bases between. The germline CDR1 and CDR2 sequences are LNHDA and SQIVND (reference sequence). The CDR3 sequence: CASSMILYNEQFF. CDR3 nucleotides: TGTGCCAGTAGTATGATTCTGTACAATGAGCAGTTCTTC.

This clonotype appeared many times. CDR3 DNA: TGTGCCAGCAGCTTTCGGCGGGAGGTACACACAGATACGCAGTATTTT. Encoded protein: CASSFRREVHTDTQYF. The V gene is TRBV11-2, the J gene TRBJ2-3; 8 bases align to TRBD2. The CDR3 is 16 amino acids. V was pared by 3 bases and J by 2 bases, with 7 bases of the junction left unmatched. Germline lookup yields CDR1 SGHAT and CDR2 FQNNGV.

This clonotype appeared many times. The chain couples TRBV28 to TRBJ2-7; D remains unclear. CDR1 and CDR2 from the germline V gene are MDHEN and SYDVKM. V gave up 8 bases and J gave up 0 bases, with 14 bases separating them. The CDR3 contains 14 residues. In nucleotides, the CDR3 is TGTGCCAGCCGCGGTTCCTTGAGCTCCTACGAGCAGTACTTC. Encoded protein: CASRGSLSSYEQYF.

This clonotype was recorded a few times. The CDR3 spells CASGALYQPQHF. In DNA, the CDR3 is TGTGCCAGTGGGGCATTATATCAGCCCCAGCATTTT. The chain uses TRBV19 and TRBJ1-5; D is perhaps TRBD1 (5 bases). Germline CDR1 and CDR2: LNHDA and SQIVND (reference sequence). V was trimmed by 8 bases and J by 5 bases, leaving 10 bases between them. The CDR3 length is 12 residues.

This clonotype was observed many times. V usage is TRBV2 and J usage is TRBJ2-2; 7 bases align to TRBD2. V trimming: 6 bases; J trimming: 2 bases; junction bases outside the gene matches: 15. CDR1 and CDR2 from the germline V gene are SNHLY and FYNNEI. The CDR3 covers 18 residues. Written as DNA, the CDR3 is TGTGCCAGCAGGTTGAGGACTAGTCGGCCCGAAAACACCGGGGAGCTGTTTTTT. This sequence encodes CASRLRTSRPENTGELFF.

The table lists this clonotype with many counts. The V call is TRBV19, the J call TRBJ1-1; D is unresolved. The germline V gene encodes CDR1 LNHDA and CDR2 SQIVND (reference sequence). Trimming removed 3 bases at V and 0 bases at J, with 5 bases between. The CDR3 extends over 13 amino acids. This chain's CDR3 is CASSISVNTEAFF. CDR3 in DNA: TGTGCCAGTAGTATCTCAGTGAACACTGAAGCTTTCTTT.

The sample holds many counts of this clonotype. In nucleotides, the CDR3 is TGTGCCAGCAGCGGGACAGGGAGCTCCTACAATGAGCAGTTCTTC. Residues: CASSGTGSSYNEQFF. This chain links TRBV9 with TRBJ2-1, with 8 bases that match TRBD1. The ends lost 3 bases at V and 0 bases at J; junction bases unmatched: 2. Germline V CDR1 and CDR2: SGDLS, YYNGEE. The CDR3 covers 15 residues. Supplemented by reference TRBV9 and TRBJ2-1, the full variable domain reads DSGVTQTPKHLITATGQRVTLRCSPRSGDLSVYWYQQSLDQGLQFLIQYYNGEERAKGNILERFSAQQFPDLHSELNLSSLELGDSALYFCASSGTGSSYNEQFFGPGTRLTVL.

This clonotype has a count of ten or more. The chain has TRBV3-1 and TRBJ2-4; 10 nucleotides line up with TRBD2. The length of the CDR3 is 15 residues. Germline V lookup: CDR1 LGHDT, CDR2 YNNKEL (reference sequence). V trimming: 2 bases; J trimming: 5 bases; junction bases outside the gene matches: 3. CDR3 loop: CASSQILAGENIQYF. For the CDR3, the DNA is TGTGCCAGCAGCCAAATCCTAGCGGGGGAAAACATTCAGTACTTC.

This CDR3 is CASSRTAVFGNTIYF. The CDR3 DNA follows: TGTGCCAGCAGCAGGACAGCAGTTTTTGGAAACACCATATATTTT. The rearrangement links TRBV2 to TRBJ1-3; possibly TRBD1 for D (6 bases). Germline CDR1 SNHLY, CDR2 FYNNEI. The V end lost 6 bases, the J end lost 3 bases, and 15 bases lay between the germline ends. CDR3 length: 15 amino acids.

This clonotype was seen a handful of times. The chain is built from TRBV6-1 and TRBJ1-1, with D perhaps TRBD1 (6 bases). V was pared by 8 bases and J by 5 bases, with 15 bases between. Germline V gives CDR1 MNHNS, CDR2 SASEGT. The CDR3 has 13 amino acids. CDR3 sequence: CASPGGAGTEAFF. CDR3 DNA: TGTGCCAGCCCTGGGGGGGCAGGTACTGAAGCTTTCTTT.

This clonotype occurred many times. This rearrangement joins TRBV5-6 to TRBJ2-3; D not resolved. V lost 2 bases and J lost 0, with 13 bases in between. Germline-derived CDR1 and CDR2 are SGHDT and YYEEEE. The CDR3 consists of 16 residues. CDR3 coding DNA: TGTGCCAGCAGCTTATTTCCAACGGAGAGCACAGATACGCAGTATTTT. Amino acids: CASSLFPTESTDTQYF.

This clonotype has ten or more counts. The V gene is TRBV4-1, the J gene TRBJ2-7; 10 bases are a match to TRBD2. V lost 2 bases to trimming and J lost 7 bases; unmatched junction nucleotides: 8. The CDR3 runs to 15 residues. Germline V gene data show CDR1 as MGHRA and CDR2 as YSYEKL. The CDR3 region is CASSQQAGGRGEQYF. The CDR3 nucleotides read TGCGCCAGCAGCCAACAAGCGGGAGGGCGAGGAGAGCAGTACTTC.

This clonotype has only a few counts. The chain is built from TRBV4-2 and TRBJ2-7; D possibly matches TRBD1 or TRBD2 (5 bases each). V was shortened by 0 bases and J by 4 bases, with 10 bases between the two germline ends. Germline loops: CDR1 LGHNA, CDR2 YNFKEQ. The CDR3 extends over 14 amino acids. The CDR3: CASSQEGRAYEQYF. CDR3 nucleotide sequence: TGTGCCAGCAGCCAAGAGGGACGTGCGTACGAGCAGTACTTC.

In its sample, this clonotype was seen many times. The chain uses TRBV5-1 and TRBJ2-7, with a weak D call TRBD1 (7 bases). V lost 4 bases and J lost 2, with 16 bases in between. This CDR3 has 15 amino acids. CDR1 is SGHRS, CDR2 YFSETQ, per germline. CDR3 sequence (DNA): TGCGCCAGCAGCGTAGGGGGGACAGCTACCTACGAGCAGTACTTC. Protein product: CASSVGGTATYEQYF.

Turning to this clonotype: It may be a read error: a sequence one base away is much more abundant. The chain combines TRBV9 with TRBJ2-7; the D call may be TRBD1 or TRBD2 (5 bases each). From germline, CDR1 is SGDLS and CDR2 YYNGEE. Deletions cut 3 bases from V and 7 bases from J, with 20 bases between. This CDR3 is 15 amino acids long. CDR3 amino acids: CASSASPGASNEQYF. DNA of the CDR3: TGTGCCAGCAGCGCATCACCCGGGGCTAGTAATGAGCAGTACTTC.

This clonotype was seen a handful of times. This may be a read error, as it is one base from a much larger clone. Written as DNA, the CDR3 is TGTGCCAGCAGTTACTCGCGGGACAGGGGGTACGAGCAGTGCTTC. Protein sequence: CASSYSRDRGYEQCF. The chain carries TRBV6-6 and TRBJ2-7, with 11 bases identical to TRBD1. This CDR3 spans 15 amino acids. The V gene's germline CDR1 is MNHNY and CDR2 SVGAGI (reference sequence).

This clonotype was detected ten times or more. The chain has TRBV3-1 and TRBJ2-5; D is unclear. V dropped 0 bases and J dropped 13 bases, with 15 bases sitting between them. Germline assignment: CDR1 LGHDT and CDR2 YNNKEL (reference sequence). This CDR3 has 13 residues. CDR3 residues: CASSQDSPHPRYF. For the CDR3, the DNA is TGTGCCAGCAGCCAAGATTCCCCTCACCCCAGGTACTTC.

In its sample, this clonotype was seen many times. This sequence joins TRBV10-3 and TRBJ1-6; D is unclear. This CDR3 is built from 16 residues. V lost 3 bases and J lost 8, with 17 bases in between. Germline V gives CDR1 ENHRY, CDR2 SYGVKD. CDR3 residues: CAISDPMVGSDSPLHF. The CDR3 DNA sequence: TGTGCCATCAGTGATCCCATGGTGGGTAGTGATTCACCCCTCCACTTT.

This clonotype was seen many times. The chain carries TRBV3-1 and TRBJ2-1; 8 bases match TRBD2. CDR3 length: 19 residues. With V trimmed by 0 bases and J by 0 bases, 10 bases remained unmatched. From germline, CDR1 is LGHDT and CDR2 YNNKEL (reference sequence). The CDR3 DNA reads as TGTGCCAGCAGCCAAGATCCCAGGGGCGGGAGGTTCTCCTACAATGAGCAGTTCTTC. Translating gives CASSQDPRGGRFSYNEQFF.

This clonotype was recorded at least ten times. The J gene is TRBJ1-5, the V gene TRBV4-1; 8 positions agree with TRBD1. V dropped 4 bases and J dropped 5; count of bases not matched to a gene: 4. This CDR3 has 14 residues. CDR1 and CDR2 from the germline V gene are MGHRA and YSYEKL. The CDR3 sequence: CASSRTGLDQPQHF. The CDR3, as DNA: TGCGCCAGCAGCCGGACAGGGTTGGATCAGCCCCAGCATTTT.

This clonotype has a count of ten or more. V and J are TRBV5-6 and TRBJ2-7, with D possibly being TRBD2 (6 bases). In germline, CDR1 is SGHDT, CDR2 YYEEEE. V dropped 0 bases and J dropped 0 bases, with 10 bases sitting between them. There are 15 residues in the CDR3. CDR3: CASSLAASDSYEQYF. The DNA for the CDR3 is TGTGCCAGCAGCTTGGCGGCTAGCGACTCCTACGAGCAGTACTTC.

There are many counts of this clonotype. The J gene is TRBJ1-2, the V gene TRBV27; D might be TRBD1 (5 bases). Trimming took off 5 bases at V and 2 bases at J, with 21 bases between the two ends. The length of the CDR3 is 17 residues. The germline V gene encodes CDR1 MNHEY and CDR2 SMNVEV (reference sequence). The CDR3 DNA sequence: TGTGCCAGCAGTATTGGAGTGTCGGGCCGGGGGAACTATGGCTACACCTTC. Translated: CASSIGVSGRGNYGYTF.

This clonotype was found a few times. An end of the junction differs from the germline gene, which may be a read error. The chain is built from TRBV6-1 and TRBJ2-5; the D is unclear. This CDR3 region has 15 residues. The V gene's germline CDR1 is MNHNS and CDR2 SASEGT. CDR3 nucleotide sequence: TGTGCCGGCAGTGAGCCACCTACCCTCCAAGAGACCCAGTACTTC. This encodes CAGSEPPTLQETQYF.

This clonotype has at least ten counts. The CDR3 DNA reads as TGTGCCAGCAGCTGGCTCCCTACTCCGGAGACCCAGTACTTC. Encoded protein: CASSWLPTPETQYF. The genes are TRBV7-2 and TRBJ2-5, with D unresolved. Germline assignment: CDR1 SGHTA and CDR2 FQGNSA. Trimming pared 4 bases from V and 5 bases from J, leaving 14 bases between. The CDR3 loop spans 14 amino acids.

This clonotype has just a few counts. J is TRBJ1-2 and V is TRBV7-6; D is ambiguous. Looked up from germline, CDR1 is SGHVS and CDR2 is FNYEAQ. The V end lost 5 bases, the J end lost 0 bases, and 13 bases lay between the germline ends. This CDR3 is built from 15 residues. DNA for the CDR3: TGTGCCAGCAGCAGCTTCGGGCCGACTAACTATGGCTACACCTTC. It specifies CASSSFGPTNYGYTF.